This T cell receptor (beta chain) came from a study of T cell responses to AZD1222 COVID-19 vaccine. The overall study: Samples with a second dose at about 4 or about 12 weeks were pooled together. Study-level points and caveats: Spike-specific TCR breadth and depth rose after two AZD1222 doses.

Comment on this clone: The antigen remains undetermined.

In germline, CDR1 is SGHNT, CDR2 YYREEE (reference sequence). CDR3 length: 11 amino acids. V was trimmed by 3 bases and J by 3 bases, leaving 4 bases between them. TCRdb's table, derived via immunoSEQ multiplex PCR, lists solely in-frame clones and lacks some. The sample records just under 90,000 clones, over 75% being singletons. This sequence originates from an adult in good health. Material: peripheral blood, obtained on day 0 of AZD1222 vaccination. This chain connects TRBV5-4 to TRBJ2-7; D is uncertain. The CDR3 DNA sequence: TGTGCCAGCAGCTCAGGCTACGAGCAGTACTTC. This encodes CASSSGYEQYF.